The 18 T cell receptor beta chains in this list originate from one sample, sequenced in a study of Ad26.COV2.S vaccination and SARS-CoV-2 variants. The sample's treatment: some 20 received Ad26.COV2.S at low or high dose, single or two shots; 5 received placebo; per-sample allocation not given. Samples came from day 63 after the first vaccine or placebo injection. Clones were read by immunoSEQ multiplex PCR, and TCRdb kept only the in-frame ones, dropping some. This table has about 350,000 clones, 80% to 90% appearing once. This specimen was peripheral blood, taken in a trial of Ad26.COV2.S vaccine versus placebo. Receptors were obtained from a person aged 18-60 years who received the Ad26.COV2.S COVID-19 vaccine or a placebo.

The chain uses TRBV24-1 and TRBJ2-7; D not resolved. The CDR3 contains 15 residues. V shed 5 bases and J shed 0 bases, with 13 bases lying between them. Looked up from germline, CDR1 is KGHDR and CDR2 is SFDVKD. The CDR3 region has the DNA TGTGCCACCAGTGTTAGAAATCTCAGCTCCTACGAGCAGTACTTC. It is translated as CATSVRNLSSYEQYF.

The CDR3 spells CASSTHRDNEQFF. The CDR3 nucleotides are TGTGCCAGCAGCACCCACCGGGACAATGAGCAGTTCTTC. V gene TRBV7-2 combines with J gene TRBJ2-1, with D unclear. The CDR3 sequence is 13 residues long. Germline CDR1 and CDR2: SGHTA and FQGNSA. Trimming left V 5 bases short and J 5 bases short, with 10 bases between.

There are many counts of this clone. The rearrangement joins TRBV27 to TRBJ1-2; D gene unclear. V was clipped by 3 bases and J by 6 bases, with 11 bases between them. The CDR3 runs 13 residues. The germline CDR1 and CDR2 sequences are MNHEY and SMNVEV (reference sequence). The CDR3 DNA follows: TGTGCCAGCAGTTTCGGTCCGTACGATGGCTACACCTTC. Translating it yields CASSFGPYDGYTF.

The chain combines TRBV27 with TRBJ2-3; 13 bases line up with TRBD2. The CDR3 is 15 residues long. V trimming: 1 base; J trimming: 6 bases; junction bases outside the gene matches: 1. Looked up from germline, CDR1 is MNHEY and CDR2 is SMNVEV (reference sequence). The CDR3 sequence: CASSLWTSGSDTQYF. The DNA of the CDR3 is TGTGCCAGCAGTTTATGGACTAGCGGGAGTGATACGCAGTATTTT.

The chain carries TRBV3-1 (or the pseudogene TRBV3-2) and TRBJ2-5; D is undetermined. This CDR3 is built from 12 residues. Germline loops: CDR1 LGHDT, CDR2 YNNKEL (reference sequence). The V and J ends lost 0 bases and 9 bases respectively, with 8 bases between them. The CDR3 region has the DNA TGTGCCAGCAGCCAAGACAACCAATCCCAGTACTTC. It translates to CASSQDNQSQYF.

The CDR3 DNA follows: TGTGCCTCGGGGCTAGCGGGGGGATATGAAGAGACCCAGTACTTC. Translated: CASGLAGGYEETQYF. This sequence joins TRBV28 and TRBJ2-5, with 11 bases identical to TRBD2. The V gene's germline CDR1 is MDHEN and CDR2 SYDVKM. This CDR3 has 15 residues. After removal of 11 bases from V and 3 bases from J, the junction contained 11 bases not matched to a gene.

J is TRBJ2-5 and V is TRBV10-3, with a possible D match to TRBD2 (6 bases). The germline CDR1 and CDR2 sequences are ENHRY and SYGVKD. The CDR3 covers 14 residues. V lost 0 bases and J 5 bases, leaving 10 bases between the germline ends. The CDR3 here is CAISESTSLETQYF. The CDR3 nucleotides read TGTGCCATCAGTGAGTCTACTAGCCTGGAGACCCAGTACTTC.

The CDR3 loop is CASSYTGTPSTDTQYF. The CDR3 DNA follows: TGTGCCAGCAGCTATACCGGGACTCCTAGCACAGATACGCAGTATTTT. V is TRBV9 and J is TRBJ2-3; weak D call: TRBD2 (6 bases). The V end was cut by 4 bases, the J end by 0 bases, with 15 bases between. Germline V gene lookup returns CDR1 SGDLS and CDR2 YYNGEE. The CDR3 is 16 residues long.

This clone was found a few times. The J gene is TRBJ2-3, the V gene TRBV14; D gene ambiguous. Germline V gives CDR1 SGHDN, CDR2 FVKESK. CDR3 size: 15 residues. Trimming took 0 bases from V and 13 from J, leaving 20 bases between them. CDR3 sequence reads: CASSQDRSYSGKEYF. In nucleotides, the CDR3 is TGTGCCAGCAGCCAAGATCGTTCCTACTCGGGCAAAGAGTATTTT.

The V call is TRBV2, the J call TRBJ2-3; no firm D call. The CDR3 has 12 amino acids. The V end lost 9 bases, the J end lost 5 bases, and 12 bases lay between the germline ends. Germline loops: CDR1 SNHLY, CDR2 FYNNEI. The CDR3 protein is CARGPSGDTQYF. The CDR3 nucleotides read TGTGCCAGAGGACCTTCGGGAGATACGCAGTATTTT.

The rearrangement links TRBV4-1 to TRBJ2-7, with 8 bases aligning to TRBD2. CDR1 and CDR2 from the germline V gene are MGHRA and YSYEKL. Losses at the gene ends were 1 base for V and 4 bases for J; bases not matched to a gene: 12. There are 17 residues in the CDR3. DNA of the CDR3: TGCGCCAGCAGCCAAGGCCCCGGGGCTAGCGGGTTTTACGAGCAGTACTTC. Translation gives CASSQGPGASGFYEQYF.

This chain joins TRBV7-8 and TRBJ2-3; no clear D gene. CDR3 length: 12 residues. Per germline, CDR1 SGHVS and CDR2 FQNEAQ. V was shortened by 5 bases and J by 11 bases, with 14 bases between the two germline ends. CDR3 residues: CASSPPLSKQYF. CDR3 in DNA: TGTGCCAGCAGCCCCCCCCTTAGTAAGCAGTATTTT.

The CDR3 DNA reads TGTGCCAGCCAGAGGGCACTCTGGACCGGGAACATTCAGTACTTC. The encoded protein is CASQRALWTGNIQYF. The rearrangement uses TRBV2 and TRBJ2-4, with D possibly being TRBD2 (5 bases). The germline V gene has CDR1 SNHLY and CDR2 FYNNEI. V was shortened by 8 bases and J by 7 bases, with 21 bases between the two germline ends. The CDR3 is made up of 15 amino acids.

This rearrangement joins TRBV9 to TRBJ1-2, with D possibly being TRBD1 (6 bases). V gave up 0 bases and J gave up 3 bases, with 21 bases separating them. The V gene's germline CDR1 is SGDLS and CDR2 YYNGEE. This CDR3 comprises 18 residues. CDR3 coding DNA: TGTGCCAGCAGCGTAGTCGCTTGGGGGGGCAGAGGGCACTATGGCTACACCTTC. Translating it yields CASSVVAWGGRGHYGYTF.

The rearrangement links TRBV7-2 to TRBJ2-5, with 15 nucleotides matching TRBD2. CDR1 is SGHTA, CDR2 FQGNSA, per germline. V shed 5 bases, J shed 5 bases, and the junction held 6 bases outside the gene matches. The CDR3 extends over 16 amino acids. The CDR3 region has the DNA TGTGCCAGCAGCCGGGGACTAGCGGGGGGCGAGGAGACCCAGTACTTC. This translates into CASSRGLAGGEETQYF.

This clone has only a few counts. The chain uses TRBV5-1 and TRBJ2-7; 10 bases are a match to TRBD1. V lost 0 bases to trimming and J lost 5 bases; unmatched junction nucleotides: 5. Germline V gives CDR1 SGHRS, CDR2 YFSETQ. The CDR3 runs to 15 residues. The CDR3 sequence: CASSLDVTGGDEQYF. The CDR3 DNA sequence: TGCGCCAGCAGCTTGGACGTGACAGGGGGCGACGAGCAGTACTTC. Variable domain in full (rest from reference TRBV5-1 and TRBJ2-7): KAGVTQTPRYLIKTRGQQVTLSCSPISGHRSVSWYQQTPGQGLQFLFEYFSETQRNKGNFPGRFSGRQFSNSRSEMNVSTLELGDSALYLCASSLDVTGGDEQYFGPGTRLTVT.

The V gene is TRBV19, the J gene TRBJ1-4, with 12 bases matching TRBD1. The V gene end was trimmed by 4 bases and the J gene end by 4 bases; junction bases not matched to a gene: 10. The CDR3 extends over 18 amino acids. Germline loops: CDR1 LNHDA, CDR2 SQIVND (reference sequence). The CDR3 coding sequence is TGTGCCAGTAGTACCCACGGGACAGGGGGCGCATATAATGAAAAACTGTTTTTT. Protein sequence: CASSTHGTGGAYNEKLFF.

This chain connects TRBV7-9 to TRBJ1-5; D is unresolved. Germline values: CDR1 SEHNR, CDR2 FQNEAQ (reference sequence). The CDR3 contains 16 residues. Trimming shortened V by 1 base and J by 3 bases, and 13 bases separated the two germline ends. CDR3 loop: CASSLGSAGDNQPQHF. CDR3 nucleotide sequence: TGTGCCAGCAGCTTAGGGTCTGCCGGGGACAATCAGCCCCAGCATTTT.